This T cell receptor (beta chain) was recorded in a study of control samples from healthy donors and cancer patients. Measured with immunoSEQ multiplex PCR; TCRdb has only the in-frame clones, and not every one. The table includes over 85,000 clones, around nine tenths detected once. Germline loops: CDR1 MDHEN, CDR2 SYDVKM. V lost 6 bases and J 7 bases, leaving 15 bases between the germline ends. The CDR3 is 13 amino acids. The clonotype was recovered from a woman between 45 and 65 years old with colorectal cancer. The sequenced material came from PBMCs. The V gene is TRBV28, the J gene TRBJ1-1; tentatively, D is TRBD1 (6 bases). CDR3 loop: CASRLQGPYEAFF. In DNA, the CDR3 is TGTGCCAGCAGGCTACAGGGACCCTATGAAGCTTTCTTT.